This T cell receptor beta chain was retrieved from a study of blood T cell repertoires in COVID-19. This table comes from immunoSEQ multiplex PCR, and its TCRdb copy is limited to in-frame clones, with some not included. The sample has 100,000 to 150,000 clones; roughly three quarters are singletons. There are 15 residues in the CDR3. V shed 6 bases and J shed 9 bases, with 18 bases lying between them. Germline CDR1 and CDR2: MNHNY and SVGAGI (reference sequence). This TCR came from a man aged 35-49 years with active or convalescent COVID-19. V is TRBV6-6 and J is TRBJ1-6; D remains unclear. Sequencing was done on a sample of peripheral blood. The CDR3 region is CASSPPGGRSSPLHF. CDR3 nucleotide sequence: TGTGCCAGCAGCCCCCCGGGTGGGAGGAGTTCACCCCTCCACTTT.